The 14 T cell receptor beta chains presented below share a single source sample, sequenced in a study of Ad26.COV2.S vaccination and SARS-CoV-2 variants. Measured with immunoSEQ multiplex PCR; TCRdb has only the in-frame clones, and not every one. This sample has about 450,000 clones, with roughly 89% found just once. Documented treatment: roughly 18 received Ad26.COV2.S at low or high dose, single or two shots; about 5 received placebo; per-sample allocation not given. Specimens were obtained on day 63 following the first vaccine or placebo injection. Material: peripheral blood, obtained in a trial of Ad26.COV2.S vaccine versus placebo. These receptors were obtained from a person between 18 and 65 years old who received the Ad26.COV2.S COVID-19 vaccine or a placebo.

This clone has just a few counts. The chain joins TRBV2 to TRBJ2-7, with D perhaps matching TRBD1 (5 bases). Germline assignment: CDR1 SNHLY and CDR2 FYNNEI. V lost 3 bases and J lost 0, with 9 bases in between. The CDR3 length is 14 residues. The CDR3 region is CASSEQGISYEQYV. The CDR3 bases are TGTGCCAGCAGTGAGCAGGGAATCTCCTACGAGCAGTACGTC.

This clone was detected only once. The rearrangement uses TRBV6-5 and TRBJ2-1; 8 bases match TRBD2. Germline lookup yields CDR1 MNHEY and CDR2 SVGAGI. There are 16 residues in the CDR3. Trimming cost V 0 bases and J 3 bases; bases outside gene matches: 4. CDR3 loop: CASSYSLSGVYNEQFF. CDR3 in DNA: TGTGCCAGCAGTTACTCCCTTAGCGGGGTCTACAATGAGCAGTTCTTC.

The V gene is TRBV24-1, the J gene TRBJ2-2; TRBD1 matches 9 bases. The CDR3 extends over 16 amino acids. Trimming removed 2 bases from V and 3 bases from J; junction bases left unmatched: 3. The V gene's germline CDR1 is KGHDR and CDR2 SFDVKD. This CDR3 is CATSDSGQGYTGELFF. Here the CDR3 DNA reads TGTGCCACCAGTGATTCGGGACAGGGTTACACCGGGGAGCTGTTTTTT.

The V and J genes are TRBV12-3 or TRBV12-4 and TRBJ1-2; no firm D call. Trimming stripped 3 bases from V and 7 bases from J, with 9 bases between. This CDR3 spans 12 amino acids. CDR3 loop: CASSFEEVGYTF. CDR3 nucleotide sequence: TGTGCCAGCAGTTTTGAGGAAGTTGGCTACACCTTC.

The CDR3 region is CASSLLPPDTQYF. The CDR3 DNA reads as TGTGCCAGCAGCCTCCTCCCCCCAGATACGCAGTATTTT. The chain recombines TRBV14 with TRBJ2-3; D is unclear. CDR3 length equals 13 residues. The V end was cut by 4 bases, the J end by 4 bases, with 9 bases between. Germline loops: CDR1 SGHDN, CDR2 FVKESK.

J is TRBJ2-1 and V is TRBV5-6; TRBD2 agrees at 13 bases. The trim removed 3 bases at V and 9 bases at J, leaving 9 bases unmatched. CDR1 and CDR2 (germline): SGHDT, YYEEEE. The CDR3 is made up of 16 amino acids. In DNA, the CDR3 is TGTGCCAGCAGCTCAGGGACTAGCGGGACTTTGGGTGAGCAGTTCTTC. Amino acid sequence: CASSSGTSGTLGEQFF.

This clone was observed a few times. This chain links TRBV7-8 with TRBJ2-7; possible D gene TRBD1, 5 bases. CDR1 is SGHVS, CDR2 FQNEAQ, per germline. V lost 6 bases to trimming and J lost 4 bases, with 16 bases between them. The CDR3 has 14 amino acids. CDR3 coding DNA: TGTGCCAGCAGAGCTCAGGGATACCTTTACGAGCAGTACTTC. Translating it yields CASRAQGYLYEQYF.

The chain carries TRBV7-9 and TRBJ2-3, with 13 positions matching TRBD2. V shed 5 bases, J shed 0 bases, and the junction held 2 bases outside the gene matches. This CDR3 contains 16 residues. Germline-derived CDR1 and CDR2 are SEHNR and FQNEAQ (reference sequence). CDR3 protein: CASSPGLAGSTDTQYF. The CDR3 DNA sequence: TGTGCCAGCAGCCCGGGACTAGCGGGGAGCACAGATACGCAGTATTTT.

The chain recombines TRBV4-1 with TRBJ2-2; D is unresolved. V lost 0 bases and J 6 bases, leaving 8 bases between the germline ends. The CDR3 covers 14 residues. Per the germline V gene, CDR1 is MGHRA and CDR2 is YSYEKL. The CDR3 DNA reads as TGCGCCAGCAGCCAAGATCGGGTTCCCGGGGAGCTGTTTTTT. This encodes CASSQDRVPGELFF.

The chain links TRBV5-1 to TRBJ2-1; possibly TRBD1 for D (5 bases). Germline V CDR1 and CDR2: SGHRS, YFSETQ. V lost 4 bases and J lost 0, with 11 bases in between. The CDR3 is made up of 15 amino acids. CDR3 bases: TGCGCCAGCAGCCCAGGACATAGCTCCTACAATGAGCAGTTCTTC. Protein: CASSPGHSSYNEQFF.

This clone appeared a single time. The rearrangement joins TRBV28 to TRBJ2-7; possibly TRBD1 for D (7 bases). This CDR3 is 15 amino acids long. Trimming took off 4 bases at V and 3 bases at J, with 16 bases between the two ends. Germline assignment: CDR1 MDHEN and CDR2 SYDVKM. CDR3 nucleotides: TGTGCCAGCAGTTCACTGCAGGGGGGAGTCTACGAGCAGTACTTC. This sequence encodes CASSSLQGGVYEQYF.

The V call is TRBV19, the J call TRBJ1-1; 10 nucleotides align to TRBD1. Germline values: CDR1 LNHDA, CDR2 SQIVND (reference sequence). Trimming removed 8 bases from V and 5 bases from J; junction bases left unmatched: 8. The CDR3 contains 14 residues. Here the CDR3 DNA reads TGTGCCAGTGCCTCGGGACAGGGGAGTACTGAAGCTTTCTTT. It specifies CASASGQGSTEAFF.

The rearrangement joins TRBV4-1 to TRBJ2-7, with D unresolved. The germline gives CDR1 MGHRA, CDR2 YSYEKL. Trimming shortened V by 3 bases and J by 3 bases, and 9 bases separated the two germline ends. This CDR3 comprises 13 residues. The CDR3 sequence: CASSQSEGYEQYV. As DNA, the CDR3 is TGCGCCAGCAGCCAGTCGGAAGGCTACGAGCAGTACGTC.

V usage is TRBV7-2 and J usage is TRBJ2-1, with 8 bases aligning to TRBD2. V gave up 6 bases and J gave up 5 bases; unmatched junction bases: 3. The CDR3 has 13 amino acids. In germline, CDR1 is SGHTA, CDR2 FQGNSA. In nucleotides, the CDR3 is TGTGCCAGCAGTCCGGGACTAGACAATGAGCAGTTCTTC. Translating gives CASSPGLDNEQFF. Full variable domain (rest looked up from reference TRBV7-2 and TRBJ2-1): GAGVSQSPSNKVTEKGKDVELRCDPISGHTALYWYRQSLGQGLEFLIYFQGNSAPDKSGLPSDRFSAERTGGSVSTLTIQRTQQEDSAVYLCASSPGLDNEQFFGPGTRLTVL.